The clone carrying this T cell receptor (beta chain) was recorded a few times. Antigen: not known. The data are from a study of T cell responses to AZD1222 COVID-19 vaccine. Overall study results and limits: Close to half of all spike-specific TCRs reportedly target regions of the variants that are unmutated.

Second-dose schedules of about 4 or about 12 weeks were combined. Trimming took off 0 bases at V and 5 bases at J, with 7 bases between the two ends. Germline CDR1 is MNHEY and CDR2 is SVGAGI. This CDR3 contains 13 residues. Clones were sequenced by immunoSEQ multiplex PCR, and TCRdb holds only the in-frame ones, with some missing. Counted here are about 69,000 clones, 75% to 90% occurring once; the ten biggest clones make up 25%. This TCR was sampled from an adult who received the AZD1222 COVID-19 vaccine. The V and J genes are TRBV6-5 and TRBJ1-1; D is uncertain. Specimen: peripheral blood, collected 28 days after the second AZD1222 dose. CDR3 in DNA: TGTGCCAGCAGTTACTCGTATGGGACTGAAGCTTTCTTT. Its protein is CASSYSYGTEAFF.